This is a list of T cell receptor beta chains from one sample in a study of STAT5B mutations in CD4+ large granular lymphocyte leukemia. Sequenced by immunoSEQ multiplex PCR; TCRdb stores in-frame clones only, minus some. Of tens of thousands of clones in the sample, 81% were seen once. Sequenced: CD4+ T cells from blood buffy coats. The source is a human donor in good health. Each CDR3 is given with its conserved first and last residue. D genes are given only for firm matches. Where a row states a size, it is once, few, many or the class of an expanded clone; other rows omit it.

j_call clone_size d_call v_call cdr3_nt cdr3_aa
TRBJ2-2 - - TRBV19 TGTGCCAGTAGTACCCGGTCTTACGGGGAGCTGTTTTTT CASSTRSYGELFF
TRBJ2-1 - - TRBV21-1 TGTGCCAGCAGCAAAGTCGGAGGGGGGCATACCTACAATGAGCAGTTCTTC CASSKVGGGHTYNEQFF
TRBJ1-4 - - TRBV5-1 TGCGCCAGCAGCTCATCCTCAACTAATGAAAAACTGTTTTTT CASSSSSTNEKLFF
TRBJ2-4 - - TRBV11-2 TGTGCCAGCAGCTTAGAGAGGGTAGCCAAAAACATTCAGTACTTC CASSLERVAKNIQYF
TRBJ2-3 - - TRBV9 TGTGCCAGCAGCGTAGATGTTGGCGGGGATACGCAGTATTTT CASSVDVGGDTQYF
TRBJ2-3 - TRBD2 TRBV9 TGTGCCAGCACCATCGGACTAGCTGGAGATACGCAGTATTTT CASTIGLAGDTQYF
TRBJ2-7 - - TRBV4-1 TGCGCCAGCAGCCAACCTGGGATCTCCTACGAGCAGTACTTC CASSQPGISYEQYF
TRBJ2-7 - - TRBV6-5 TGTGCCAGCAGTTCCGTACCCTCTAGTGGCAGTCCCCAGTACTTC CASSSVPSSGSPQYF
TRBJ2-3 - - TRBV7-2 TGTGCCAGCAGATGGGGACTTTCGGAACGGGATACGCAGTATTTT CASRWGLSERDTQYF
TRBJ1-2 - - TRBV5-4 TGTGCCAGCAGCTTGGAGATTAACTATGGCTACACCTTC CASSLEINYGYTF
TRBJ2-7 few - TRBV27 TGTGCCAGCAGTTTACAACCGGGAGTGAGGTACGAGCAGTACTTC CASSLQPGVRYEQYF
TRBJ2-1 once - TRBV9 TGTGCCAGCAGCGTCCTCGGGACTTTTAACAATGAGCAGTTCTTC CASSVLGTFNNEQFF
TRBJ2-1 - - TRBV30 TGTGCCTGGAGGGGGGCGGGTTACAATGAGCAGTTCTTC CAWRGAGYNEQFF
TRBJ2-7 - TRBD1 TRBV28 TGTGCCAGCACCTCCCCAGGACAGGGCGCCGACGAGCAGTACTTC CASTSPGQGADEQYF
TRBJ2-1 - TRBD2 TRBV14 TGTGCCAGCAGCTCCCGGGGGTTCCCCAGCGGGGGGGCCTACAATGAGCAGTTCTTC CASSSRGFPSGGAYNEQFF
TRBJ1-6 - - TRBV7-3 TGTGCCAGCGGGCTCAGTGTCTCACCCCTCCACTTT CASGLSVSPLHF
TRBJ1-1 - - TRBV19 TGTGCCAGTAGTATAGATCGACCGTGGGACACTGAAGCTTTCTTT CASSIDRPWDTEAFF
TRBJ2-7 once - TRBV11-2 TGTGCCAGCAGCGCAACCTCGGGGAGCCCCTACGAGCAGTACTTC CASSATSGSPYEQYF
TRBJ1-1 few - TRBV2 TGTGCCAGCAGTGTGGAAAACACTGAAGCTTTCTTT CASSVENTEAFF
TRBJ2-1 - TRBD2 TRBV7-8 TGTGCCAGCAGCATCCTAGCGGGAGGGCCAGGGGATGAGCAGTTCTTC CASSILAGGPGDEQFF
TRBJ1-2 - - TRBV18 TGTGCCAGCTCACCGGGGTCCTATGGCTACACCTTC CASSPGSYGYTF
TRBJ1-2 - - TRBV18 TGTGCCAGCCAATCGGGTCACACCTTC CASQSGHTF
TRBJ2-2 few - TRBV28 TGTGCCAGCAGTCCACGTGACAGACTGAACACCGGGGAGCTGTTTTTT CASSPRDRLNTGELFF
TRBJ2-7 - TRBD2 TRBV10-3 TGTGCCATCTCTCCCGGGACTAGCGGGAGATTGTCCTACGAGCAGTACTTC CAISPGTSGRLSYEQYF
TRBJ2-3 - - TRBV5-1 TGCGCCAGCAGCTTGGGAGGTCCAGATACGCAGTATTTT CASSLGGPDTQYF
TRBJ2-7 - - TRBV21-1 - CASSKVGQGANEQYF
TRBJ1-4 - - TRBV6-1 TGTGCCAGCAGTCAGCAGGGGAATGAAAAACTGTTTTTT CASSQQGNEKLFF
TRBJ1-4 - TRBD1 TRBV13 TGTGCCAGCAGCTTTGCAGGGGGCTCAACTAATGAAAAACTGTTTTTT CASSFAGGSTNEKLFF
TRBJ2-5 - TRBD2 TRBV2 TGTGCCAGCAGGGTAGCGGGAGTAAGGGAGACCCAGTACTTC CASRVAGVRETQYF
TRBJ1-4 - - TRBV9 TGTGCCAGCAGCAGGGAGGGCGAAAAACTGTTTTTT CASSREGEKLFF
TRBJ2-1 - TRBD2 TRBV19 TGTGCCAGTAGACTAGCGGGGGGGAGAGAGCAGTTCTTC CASRLAGGREQFF
TRBJ2-6 - - TRBV5-6 TGTGCCAGCCGGGACATTGCTGGGGCCAACGTCCTGACTTTC CASRDIAGANVLTF
TRBJ2-7 - - TRBV13 TGTGCCAGCAGCTTCCAGACCGCCCAAGGAGGCTACGAGCAGTACTTC CASSFQTAQGGYEQYF
TRBJ2-5 - - TRBV5-1 TGCGCCAGCAGCTTGGGGGGTGTAGTGGAGACCCAGTACTTC CASSLGGVVETQYF
TRBJ1-3 - - TRBV9 TGTGCCAGCAGCGTAGGGGCGGGATCTGGAAACACCATATATTTT CASSVGAGSGNTIYF
TRBJ2-1 once TRBD2 TRBV7-2 TGTGCCAGCAGCCCCCGGACTAGTATAGATGAGCAGTTCTTC CASSPRTSIDEQFF
TRBJ2-5 - - TRBV19 TGTGCCAGTAGTATGGGAGAGACCCAGTACTTC CASSMGETQYF
TRBJ1-1 - - TRBV10-3 TGTGCCATCAGTTTAGAACAGGGCTCCGCCGGGGTCCGTGAAGCTTTCTTT CAISLEQGSAGVREAFF
TRBJ2-7 - - TRBV11-3 TGTGCCAGCAGCTTCATGCCAGGGGCAGCCTACGAGCAGTACTTC CASSFMPGAAYEQYF
TRBJ2-1 once TRBD2 TRBV7-6 TGTGCCAGCAGCCTATCTAGCGGGAGCTCCTACAATGAGCAGTTCTTC CASSLSSGSSYNEQFF
TRBJ2-7 - - TRBV9 TGTGCCAGCAGCCTTACACCACAGGGCCCCTACGAGCAGTACTTC CASSLTPQGPYEQYF
TRBJ2-2 - - TRBV9 TGTGCCAGCAGCGTAGCGGCCCATGACACCGGGGAGCTGTTTTTT CASSVAAHDTGELFF
TRBJ2-7 few TRBD2 TRBV11-2 TGTGCCAGCAACTTCCGGGACTACTCCTACGAGCAGTACTTC CASNFRDYSYEQYF
TRBJ1-1 - - TRBV19 TGTGCCAGTAGTCTTATGTTGTCAGCAAACACTGAAGCTTTCTTT CASSLMLSANTEAFF
TRBJ2-3 - - TRBV10-3 TGTGCCACCGGGGGGCTTCCAAGGCCTAGCACAGATACGCAGTATTTT CATGGLPRPSTDTQYF
TRBJ2-2 - TRBD2 TRBV9 TGTGCCAGCAGCGTAGCGGGGGGTCAGAACACCGGGGAGCTGTTTTTT CASSVAGGQNTGELFF
TRBJ2-7 once - TRBV29-1 TGCAGCGTAACCACAGGGTCCGAGCAGTACTTC CSVTTGSEQYF